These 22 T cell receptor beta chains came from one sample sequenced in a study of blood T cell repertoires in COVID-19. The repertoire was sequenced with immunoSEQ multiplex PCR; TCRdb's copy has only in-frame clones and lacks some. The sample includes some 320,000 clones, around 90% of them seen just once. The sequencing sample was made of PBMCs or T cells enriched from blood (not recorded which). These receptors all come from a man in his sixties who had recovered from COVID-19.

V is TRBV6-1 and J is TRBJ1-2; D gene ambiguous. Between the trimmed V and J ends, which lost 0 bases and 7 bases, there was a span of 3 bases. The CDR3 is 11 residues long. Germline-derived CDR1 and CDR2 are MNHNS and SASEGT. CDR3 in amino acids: CASSEALGYTF. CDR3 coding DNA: TGTGCCAGCAGTGAAGCCCTTGGCTACACCTTC.

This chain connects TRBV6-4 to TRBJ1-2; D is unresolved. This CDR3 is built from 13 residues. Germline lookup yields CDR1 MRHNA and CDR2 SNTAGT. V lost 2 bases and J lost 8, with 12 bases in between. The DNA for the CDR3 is TGTGCCAGCAGTGACCGGGTCGGTGGAGGCTACACCTTC. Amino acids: CASSDRVGGGYTF.

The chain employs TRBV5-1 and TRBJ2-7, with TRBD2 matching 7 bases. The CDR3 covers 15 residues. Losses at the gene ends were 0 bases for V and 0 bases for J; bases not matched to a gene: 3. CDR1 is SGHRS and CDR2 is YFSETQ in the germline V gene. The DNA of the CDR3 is TGCGCCAGCAGCTTGGGACTAGCTAGCTCCTACGAGCAGTACTTC. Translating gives CASSLGLASSYEQYF.

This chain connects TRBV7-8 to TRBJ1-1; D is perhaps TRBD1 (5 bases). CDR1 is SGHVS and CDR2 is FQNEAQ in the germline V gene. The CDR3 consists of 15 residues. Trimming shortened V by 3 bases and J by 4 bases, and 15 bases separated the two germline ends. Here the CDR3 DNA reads TGTGCCAGCAGCTTCGCCTATGGGGCTGGCACTGAAGCTTTCTTT. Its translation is CASSFAYGAGTEAFF.

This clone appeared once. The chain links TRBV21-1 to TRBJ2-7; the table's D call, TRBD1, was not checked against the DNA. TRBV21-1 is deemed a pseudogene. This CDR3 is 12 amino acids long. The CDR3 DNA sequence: TGTGCCGGAAAAGACAGGGCCTACGAGCAGTACTTC. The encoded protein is CAGKDRAYEQYF.

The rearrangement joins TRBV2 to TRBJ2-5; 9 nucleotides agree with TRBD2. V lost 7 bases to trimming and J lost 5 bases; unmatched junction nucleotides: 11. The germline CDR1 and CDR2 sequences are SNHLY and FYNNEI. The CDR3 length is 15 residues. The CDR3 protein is CASTLRGLAGETQYF. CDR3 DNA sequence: TGTGCCAGCACCTTGCGGGGACTAGCTGGGGAGACCCAGTACTTC.

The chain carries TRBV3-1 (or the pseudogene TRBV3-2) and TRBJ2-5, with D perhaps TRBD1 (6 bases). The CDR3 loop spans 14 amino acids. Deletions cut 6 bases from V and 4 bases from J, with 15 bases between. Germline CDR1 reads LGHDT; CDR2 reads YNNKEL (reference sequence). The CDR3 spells CASSPSGVRETQYF. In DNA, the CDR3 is TGTGCCAGCAGTCCCTCAGGGGTGAGAGAGACCCAGTACTTC.

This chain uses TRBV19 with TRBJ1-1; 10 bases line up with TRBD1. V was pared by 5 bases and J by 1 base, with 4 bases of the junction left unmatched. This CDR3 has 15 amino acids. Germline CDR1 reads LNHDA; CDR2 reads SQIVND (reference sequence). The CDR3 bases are TGTGCCAGTAGTTTCCGGACAGGGGGGAACACTGAAGCTTTCTTT. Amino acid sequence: CASSFRTGGNTEAFF. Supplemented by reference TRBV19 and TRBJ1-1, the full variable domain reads DGGITQSPKYLFRKEGQNVTLSCEQNLNHDAMYWYRQDPGQGLRLIYYSQIVNDFQKGDIAEGYSVSREKKESFPLTVTSAQKNPTAFYLCASSFRTGGNTEAFFGQGTRLTVV.

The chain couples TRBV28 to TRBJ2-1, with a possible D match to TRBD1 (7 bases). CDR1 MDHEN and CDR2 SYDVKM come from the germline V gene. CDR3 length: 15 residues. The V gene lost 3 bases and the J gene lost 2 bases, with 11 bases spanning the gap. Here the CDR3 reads CASSLGRGAYNEQFF. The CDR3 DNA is TGTGCCAGCAGTTTGGGCAGGGGGGCCTACAATGAGCAGTTCTTC. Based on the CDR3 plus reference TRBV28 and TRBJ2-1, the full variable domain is DVKVTQSSRYLVKRTGEKVFLECVQDMDHENMFWYRQDPGLGLRLIYFSYDVKMKEKGDIPEGYSVSREKKERFSLILESASTNQTSMYLCASSLGRGAYNEQFFGPGTRLTVL.

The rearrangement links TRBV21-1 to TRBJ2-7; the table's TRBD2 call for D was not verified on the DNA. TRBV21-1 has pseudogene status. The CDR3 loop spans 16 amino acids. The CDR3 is CASSNLPGLVAYEQYF. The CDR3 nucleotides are TGTGCCAGCAGCAACCTTCCGGGACTAGTCGCCTACGAGCAGTACTTC.

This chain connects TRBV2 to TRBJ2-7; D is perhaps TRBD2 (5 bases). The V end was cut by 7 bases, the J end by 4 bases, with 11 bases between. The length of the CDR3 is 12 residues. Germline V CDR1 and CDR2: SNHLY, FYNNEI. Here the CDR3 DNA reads TGTGCCAGCACCACCGGGGTGTACGAGCAGTACTTC. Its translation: CASTTGVYEQYF.

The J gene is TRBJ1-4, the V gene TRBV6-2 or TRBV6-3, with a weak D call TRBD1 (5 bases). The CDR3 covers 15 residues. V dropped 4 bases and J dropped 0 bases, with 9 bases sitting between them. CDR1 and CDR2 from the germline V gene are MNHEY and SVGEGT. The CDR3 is CASSSRQSTNEKLFF. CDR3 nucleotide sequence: TGTGCCAGCAGTTCTCGACAGTCAACTAATGAAAAACTGTTTTTT.

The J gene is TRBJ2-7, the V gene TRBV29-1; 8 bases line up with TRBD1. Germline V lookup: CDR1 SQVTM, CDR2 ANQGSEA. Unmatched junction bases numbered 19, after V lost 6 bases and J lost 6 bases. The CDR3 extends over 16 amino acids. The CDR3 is CSVHLATGDTYGEQYF. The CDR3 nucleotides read TGCAGCGTCCACCTCGCGACAGGGGATACTTATGGCGAGCAGTACTTC.

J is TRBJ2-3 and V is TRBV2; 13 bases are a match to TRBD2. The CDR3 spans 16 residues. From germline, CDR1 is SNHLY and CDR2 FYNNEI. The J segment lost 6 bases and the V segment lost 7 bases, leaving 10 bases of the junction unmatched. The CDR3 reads CASTRPTSGRADTQYF. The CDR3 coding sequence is TGTGCCAGCACCCGACCCACTAGCGGGAGGGCCGATACGCAGTATTTT.

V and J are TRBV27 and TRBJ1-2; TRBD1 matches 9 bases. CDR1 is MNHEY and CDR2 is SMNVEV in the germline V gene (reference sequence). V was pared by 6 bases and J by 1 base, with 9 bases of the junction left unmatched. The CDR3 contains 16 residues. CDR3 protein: CASSPGQGWGNYGYTF. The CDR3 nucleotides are TGTGCCAGCAGCCCGGGACAGGGATGGGGTAACTATGGCTACACCTTC.

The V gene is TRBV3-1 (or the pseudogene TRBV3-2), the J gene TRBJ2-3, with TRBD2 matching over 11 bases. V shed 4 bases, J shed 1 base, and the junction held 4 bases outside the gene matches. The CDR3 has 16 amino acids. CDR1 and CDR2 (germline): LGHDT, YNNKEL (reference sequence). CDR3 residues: CASSPLAGGRTDTQYF. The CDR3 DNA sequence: TGTGCCAGCAGCCCATTAGCGGGAGGGCGCACAGATACGCAGTATTTT.

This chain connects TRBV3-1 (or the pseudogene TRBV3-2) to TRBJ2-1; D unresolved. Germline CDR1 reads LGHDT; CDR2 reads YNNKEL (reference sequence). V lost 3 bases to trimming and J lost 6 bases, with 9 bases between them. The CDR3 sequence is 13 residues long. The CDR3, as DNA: TGTGCCAGCAGCCAGCAGGCCGGCAATGAGCAGTTCTTC. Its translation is CASSQQAGNEQFF.

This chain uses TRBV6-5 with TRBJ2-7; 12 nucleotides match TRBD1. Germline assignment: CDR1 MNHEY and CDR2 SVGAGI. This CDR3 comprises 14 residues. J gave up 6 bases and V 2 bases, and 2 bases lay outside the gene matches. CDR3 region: CASSYRGQGAEQYF. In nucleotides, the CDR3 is TGTGCCAGCAGTTACCGGGGACAGGGGGCCGAGCAGTACTTC.

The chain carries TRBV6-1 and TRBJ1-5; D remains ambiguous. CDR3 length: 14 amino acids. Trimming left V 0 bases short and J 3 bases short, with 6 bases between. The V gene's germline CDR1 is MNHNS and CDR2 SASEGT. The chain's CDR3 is CASSEARANQPQHF. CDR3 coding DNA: TGTGCCAGCAGTGAAGCGCGGGCCAATCAGCCCCAGCATTTT.

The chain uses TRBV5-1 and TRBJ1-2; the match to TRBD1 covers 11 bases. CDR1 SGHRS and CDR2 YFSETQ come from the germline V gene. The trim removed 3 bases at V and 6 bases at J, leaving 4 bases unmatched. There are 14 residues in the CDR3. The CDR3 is CASSWGQGGHGYTF. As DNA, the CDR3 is TGCGCCAGCAGCTGGGGACAGGGGGGACATGGCTACACCTTC.

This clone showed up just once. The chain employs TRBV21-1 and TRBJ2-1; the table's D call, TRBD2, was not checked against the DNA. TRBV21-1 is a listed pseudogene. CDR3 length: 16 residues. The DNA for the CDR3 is TGTGCCAGCAGCAAAGTGGAGGTAATGGGATACAATGAGCAGTTCTTC. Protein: CASSKVEVMGYNEQFF.

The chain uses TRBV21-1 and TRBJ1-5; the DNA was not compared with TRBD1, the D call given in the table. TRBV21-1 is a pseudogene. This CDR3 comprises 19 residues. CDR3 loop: CASSPRDRGLSEGNQPQHF. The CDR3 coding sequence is TGTGCCAGCAGCCCTCGTGACAGGGGGCTGAGTGAGGGCAATCAGCCCCAGCATTTT.